Sequencing of this T cell receptor beta chain was carried out in a study of vaccination effects on CD4 cells after COVID-19. Viral peptide pool expansion of antigen-specific CD4+ T cells preceded sequencing in the ViraFEST assay. Following an approximately eleven-day culture, CD4+ T cells were purified. People in the vaccine group had not been infected with SARS-CoV-2 before, and their nucleocapsid antibodies were negative. As concerns this clone: Its antigen is not identified.

Germline lookup yields CDR1 SGHRS and CDR2 YFSETQ. Trimming removed 4 bases from V and 7 bases from J; junction bases left unmatched: 12. CDR3 length equals 17 residues. Assay used: immunoSEQ multiplex PCR; TCRdb lists only in-frame clones, some missing. The sample holds about 34,000 clones; around three quarters are singletons and the top ten take around 25%. This clonotype was obtained from a human donor who received a COVID-19 vaccine. Sequenced material: CD4+ T cells from PBMCs cultured with HCoV-OC43 spike peptides, taken before COVID-19 vaccination. Documented subset: HCoV-OC43 spike overlapping peptide pool stimulation. The chain links TRBV5-1 to TRBJ2-7; 15 bases fit TRBD2. The CDR3 sequence is CASSPGLAGGLVREQYF. CDR3 in DNA: TGCGCCAGCAGCCCGGGACTAGCGGGGGGACTCGTTAGGGAGCAGTACTTC.